A selection of T cell receptor beta chains follows, all from one sample in a study of PD-L1 blockade in urothelial cancer. The repertoire was sequenced with immunoSEQ multiplex PCR; TCRdb's copy has only in-frame clones and lacks some. The data show around 32,000 clones, 75% to 90% seen once. Sample: PBMCs, taken around atezolizumab (anti-PD-L1) treatment. The receptors here all came from a man in his fifties with urothelial cancer. The CDR3 runs from the conserved cysteine through the conserved F or W. The D gene is left open where the match is weak. For some rows the clone size is stated as once, few or many, or as a class when expanded; others skip it.

>TRBV10-3|-|TRBJ2-7|-
TGTGCCATCAGTGAGTCGATTGGGTTCGGGGCCTACGAGCAGTACTTC
CAISESIGFGAYEQYF
>TRBV18|-|TRBJ1-1|TRBD1
TGTGCCAGTGGGGACAGGGGGAAACTTGAAGCTTTCTTT
CASGDRGKLEAFF
>TRBV5-1|-|TRBJ2-7|TRBD1
TGCGCCAGCAGCGGCCGGGACAGGGGGACCTACGAGCAGTACTTC
CASSGRDRGTYEQYF
>TRBV27|-|TRBJ1-2|-
TGTGCCAGCAGTTTTGGTACATCGCTTGGCTACACCTTC
CASSFGTSLGYTF
>TRBV7-9|-|TRBJ2-2|-
TGTGCCAGCAGCGGCAAGCAGGGGATCGGGGAGCTGTTTTTT
CASSGKQGIGELFF
>TRBV28|once|TRBJ2-5|-
TGTGCCAGCAGTTCCCGGGAGACCCAGTACTTC
CASSSRETQYF
>TRBV18|-|TRBJ1-4|-
TGTGCCAGCTCCTATTCAGGACAGACTAATGAAAAACTGTTTTTT
CASSYSGQTNEKLFF
>TRBV5-4|-|TRBJ2-7|TRBD1
TGTGCCAGCAGCCGCGGACAGGGGGACGAGCAGTACTTC
CASSRGQGDEQYF
>TRBV10-3|-|TRBJ1-4|TRBD1
TGTGCCATCAGCCAGGACAGGGGGCAACAGAATGAAAAACTGTTTTTT
CAISQDRGQQNEKLFF
>TRBV4-3|-|TRBJ2-6|-
TGCGCCAGCAGCCAAGGAACACCAGGGGAATGGGTGGCCAACGTCCTGACTTTC
CASSQGTPGEWVANVLTF
>TRBV7-9|-|TRBJ2-7|-
TGTGCCAGCAGCCCATCCCGCAGAAAAGCGCTCGAGCAGTACTTC
CASSPSRRKALEQYF
>TRBV6-1|-|TRBJ2-5|-
TGTGCCAGCAGTGAGATTACAGGGCGAGAGACCCAGTACTTC
CASSEITGRETQYF
>TRBV18|-|TRBJ1-5|-
TGTGCCAGCTCACCAAGTTCAGGGCTCGGACAGCCCCAGCATTTT
CASSPSSGLGQPQHF
>TRBV27|-|TRBJ2-1|-
TGTGCCAGCAGTTTATATTCGGGGGAGCAGTTCTTC
CASSLYSGEQFF
>TRBV28|-|TRBJ2-1|-
TGTGCCAGCAGTTTCGACAGCACCTACAATGAGCAGTTCTTC
CASSFDSTYNEQFF
>TRBV2|few|TRBJ2-2|TRBD2
TGTGCCAGCAGAGTAGCGGGAAGGAACACCGGGGAGCTGTTTTTT
CASRVAGRNTGELFF
>TRBV11-3|-|TRBJ2-7|TRBD1
TGTGCCAGCAGCCGAGGGGACAGCTACGAGCAGTACTTC
CASSRGDSYEQYF
>TRBV6-5|-|TRBJ1-3|-
TGTGCCAGCAGTTACGTAGTTCTAGAAGGAAATACCATATATTTT
CASSYVVLEGNTIYF
>TRBV6-5|-|TRBJ2-3|-
TGTGCCAGCAGCCCTGGGAGCGGGCTCACAGATACGCAGTATTTT
CASSPGSGLTDTQYF
>TRBV7-9|-|TRBJ1-5|TRBD1
TGTGCCAGCAGCCCTGACAGGGCGGGTCAGCCCCAGCATTTT
CASSPDRAGQPQHF
>TRBV10-1|-|TRBJ2-1|TRBD2
TGCGCCAGCAGTGAATCAGCGGGGATAAACAATGAGCAGTTCTTC
CASSESAGINNEQFF
>TRBV5-6|-|TRBJ2-1|TRBD1
TGTGCCAGCATCCGTGGGACAGGGACCTACAATGAGCAGTTCTTC
CASIRGTGTYNEQFF
>TRBV11-2|few|TRBJ2-7|TRBD2
TGTGCCAGCAGCCCCCACATAGCGGGATCGGGGTACGAGCAGTACTTC
CASSPHIAGSGYEQYF
>TRBV4-3|once|TRBJ2-2|TRBD2
TGCGCCAGCAGCCAGGGGACTAGCCAGAACACCGGGGAGCTGTTTTTT
CASSQGTSQNTGELFF
>TRBV2|-|TRBJ1-2|TRBD1
TGTGCCAGCAGTACTCACCGGGACAGCAACTACACCTTC
CASSTHRDSNYTF
>TRBV29-1|-|TRBJ2-5|TRBD1
TGCAGCGTTGAAGAGATCGTAGGACAGGGACGAGAGACCCAGTACTTC
CSVEEIVGQGRETQYF